The text below deals with one T cell receptor (beta chain). Its antigen is not known. Likely a read error: the CDR3 ends without its conserved phenylalanine or tryptophan. This sample's RNA came from whole unsorted tissue. Distant lung tissue was collected more than 3 cm away from the tumor edge. This sample is drawn from a study of tumor and adjacent non-tumor tissue in lung cancer. Study context: Patients comprised some eleven adenocarcinoma, a couple of squamous cell carcinoma and 1 small cell lung cancer. Patients were aged about 30 to 80, nine to eleven men and about 5 women, stage I to III.

Study-wide results and caveats: Compared with tumor, normal lung showed significantly lower TCR diversity.

A modified ARM-PCR protocol with three rounds of nested PCR amplified TCRbeta. TCRdb processed the multiplex PCR reads anew with MiXCR; each CDR3 protein has one entry. The sample carries about 43,000 distinct CDR3 sequences, more than 50% recorded once. Sample: distant non-tumor lung tissue. The clonotype was recovered from a man aged 45 to 65 with non-small cell lung cancer.

The DNA of the CDR3 is TGTGCCAGCAGTTACACCGATAGGGGGCGGGGGGCCAACGTCCTGACTTTA. Residues: CASSYTDRGRGANVLTL. This rearrangement joins TRBV6-5 to TRBJ2-6, with 7 bases fitting TRBD1. This CDR3 region has 17 residues. V trimming: 2 bases; J trimming: 4 bases; junction bases outside the gene matches: 8. The V gene's germline CDR1 is MNHEY and CDR2 SVGAGI.